This record concerns one T cell receptor beta chain sequence. Other DNA sequences from this sample encode an identical CDR3 as well. V was pared by 0 bases and J by 2 bases, with 6 bases between. The CDR3 loop spans 13 amino acids. CDR1 and CDR2 from the germline V gene are SGHRS and YFSETQ. Produced via immunoSEQ multiplex PCR; TCRdb's table is partial and in-frame only. The data show about 1,800,000 clones, approximately 94% seen once. This record belongs to a study of shared clonotypes between healthy human individuals. In the naive CD8 group, cells lacked CD45RO and were positively selected for CCR7, so terminally differentiated effector memory CD45RA+ cells were left out.

The chain joins TRBV5-1 to TRBJ2-7, with D uncertain. The sequence came from a man younger than 30 in good health. Sequencing input: naive CD8+ T cells sorted from blood. The CDR3 region has the DNA TGCGCCAGCAGCTTGGGCCCAGCCTACGAGCAGTACTTC. Its translation: CASSLGPAYEQYF. The full variable domain, its missing parts supplied by reference TRBV5-1 and TRBJ2-7, is KAGVTQTPRYLIKTRGQQVTLSCSPISGHRSVSWYQQTPGQGLQFLFEYFSETQRNKGNFPGRFSGRQFSNSRSEMNVSTLELGDSALYLCASSLGPAYEQYFGPGTRLTVT.